These 26 T cell receptor beta chains came from one sample sequenced in a study of OX40 agonist ivuxolimab in advanced cancers. Sequenced by immunoSEQ multiplex PCR; TCRdb stores in-frame clones only, minus some. There are about 81,000 clones in the sample; under 90% occur only once, and 6.6% lies in the top ten. Sequenced here: CD4+ or CD8+ T cells sorted from blood, sampled in a trial of the OX40 agonist ivuxolimab. The source of these receptors is an adult with an advanced solid tumor such as melanoma, head and neck, liver or kidney cancer.

The CDR3 DNA is TGTGCCAGTAGTATGGGGACCACCTCTGGAAACACCATATATTTT. It yields the protein CASSMGTTSGNTIYF. This chain connects TRBV19 to TRBJ1-3; possible D gene TRBD1, 5 bases. CDR3 length equals 15 residues. The germline CDR1 and CDR2 sequences are LNHDA and SQIVND (reference sequence). Trimming pared 3 bases from V and 0 bases from J, leaving 9 bases between.

This clone showed up just a few times. V and J are TRBV5-8 and TRBJ2-1; tentatively, D is TRBD1 or TRBD2 (6 bases each). The CDR3 contains 17 residues. V lost 1 base and J 7 bases, leaving 21 bases between the germline ends. Germline CDR1 reads SGHTS; CDR2 reads YDEGEE. This CDR3 is CASSLRPGALGSNEQFF. In DNA, the CDR3 is TGTGCCAGCAGCTTGCGGCCGGGGGCGTTAGGGTCGAATGAGCAGTTCTTC.

The chain joins TRBV19 to TRBJ2-1, with 8 bases matching TRBD1. The CDR3 is 17 amino acids. The ends lost 5 bases at V and 5 bases at J; junction bases unmatched: 14. CDR1 LNHDA and CDR2 SQIVND come from the germline V gene (reference sequence). CDR3 residues: CASSGSRGLVFNNEQFF. CDR3 in DNA: TGTGCCAGTAGTGGTTCCAGGGGGCTAGTCTTTAACAATGAGCAGTTCTTC.

This clone turned up a few times. The V call is TRBV4-2, the J call TRBJ2-7; 7 positions agree with TRBD1. V lost 0 bases to trimming and J lost 0 bases; unmatched junction nucleotides: 2. CDR3 length: 15 amino acids. In germline, CDR1 is LGHNA, CDR2 YNFKEQ. CDR3 nucleotide sequence: TGTGCCAGCAGCCAAGAGTGGGACAGCTCCTACGAGCAGTACGTC. It specifies CASSQEWDSSYEQYV.

This chain uses TRBV10-1 with TRBJ1-1, with unresolved D. Trimming removed 0 bases from V and 1 base from J, with 0 bases in between. Germline values: CDR1 WNHNN, CDR2 SYGVQD (reference sequence). The length of the CDR3 is 12 residues. Written as DNA, the CDR3 is TGCGCCAGCAGTGAGTCGAACACTGAAGCTTTCTTT. This codes for CASSESNTEAFF.

Only one count was recorded for this clone. V is TRBV7-8 and J is TRBJ1-4; TRBD1 matches at 7 bases. Unmatched junction bases numbered 2, after V lost 1 base and J lost 6 bases. The CDR3 contains 14 residues. Germline values: CDR1 SGHVS, CDR2 FQNEAQ. CDR3 loop: CASSLDRGHEKLFF. The DNA of the CDR3 is TGTGCCAGCAGCTTAGACAGGGGCCATGAAAAACTGTTTTTT.

CDR3 bases: TGTGCCAGCAGTTTAATCAGGGGGCGAGATACGCAGTATTTT. Protein product: CASSLIRGRDTQYF. This rearrangement joins TRBV27 to TRBJ2-3; TRBD1 matches at 8 bases. Germline values: CDR1 MNHEY, CDR2 SMNVEV (reference sequence). The ends lost 2 bases at V and 5 bases at J; junction bases unmatched: 3. The CDR3 has 14 amino acids.

V is TRBV9 and J is TRBJ1-4; D may be TRBD1 (5 bases). The germline gives CDR1 SGDLS, CDR2 YYNGEE. This CDR3 has 15 amino acids. V lost 2 bases to trimming and J lost 8 bases, with 16 bases between them. In DNA form, the CDR3 reads TGTGCCAGCAGCGTGGACGGGACCTCAGGGGAAAAACTGTTTTTT. It translates to CASSVDGTSGEKLFF. Together with reference TRBV9 and TRBJ1-4, the CDR3 gives the full variable domain: DSGVTQTPKHLITATGQRVTLRCSPRSGDLSVYWYQQSLDQGLQFLIQYYNGEERAKGNILERFSAQQFPDLHSELNLSSLELGDSALYFCASSVDGTSGEKLFFGSGTQLSVL.

This chain uses TRBV5-1 with TRBJ2-3, with TRBD1 identical over 8 bases. CDR1 is SGHRS, CDR2 YFSETQ, per germline. V was clipped by 1 base and J by 0 bases; unmatched bases: 1. The CDR3 spans 15 residues. CDR3 in amino acids: CASSLTGGSTDTQYF. The CDR3 DNA reads TGCGCCAGCAGCTTGACAGGGGGTAGCACAGATACGCAGTATTTT.

In its sample, this clone ranks as medium-sized. This rearrangement joins TRBV25-1 to TRBJ1-4; 7 bases are a match to TRBD1. This CDR3 spans 15 amino acids. The germline V gene encodes CDR1 MGHDK and CDR2 SYGVNS. The trim removed 3 bases at V and 2 bases at J, leaving 3 bases unmatched. CDR3 amino acids: CASSETGFTNEKLFF. CDR3 DNA sequence: TGTGCCAGCAGTGAGACAGGGTTTACTAATGAAAAACTGTTTTTT.

The rearrangement uses TRBV28 and TRBJ2-2; 7 bases match TRBD2. J was trimmed by 6 bases and V by 6 bases; bases with no gene match: 13. Germline V lookup: CDR1 MDHEN, CDR2 SYDVKM. CDR3 length equals 16 residues. CDR3 DNA sequence: TGTGCCAGCAGGCTGAGTCGCGGGGGAGGGTCCGGGGAGCTGTTTTTT. Translating gives CASRLSRGGGSGELFF. Variable domain in full (rest from reference TRBV28 and TRBJ2-2): DVKVTQSSRYLVKRTGEKVFLECVQDMDHENMFWYRQDPGLGLRLIYFSYDVKMKEKGDIPEGYSVSREKKERFSLILESASTNQTSMYLCASRLSRGGGSGELFFGEGSRLTVL.

The chain carries TRBV2 and TRBJ2-7; TRBD2 matches at 12 bases. Per the germline V gene, CDR1 is SNHLY and CDR2 is FYNNEI. The CDR3 is made up of 17 amino acids. V dropped 6 bases and J dropped 4; count of bases not matched to a gene: 13. CDR3 coding DNA: TGTGCCAGCAGCGCCTCCCCCACTAGCGGGAGGAGTTACGAGCAGTACTTC. It codes for CASSASPTSGRSYEQYF.

This sequence joins TRBV4-3 and TRBJ2-3, with 8 bases fitting TRBD2. This CDR3 comprises 15 residues. J lost 0 bases, V lost 4 bases, and 3 bases had no gene match. Germline CDR1 is LGHNA and CDR2 is YSLEER. The CDR3 nucleotides read TGCGCCAGCAGCCTTCAGCGGGGGAGCACAGATACGCAGTATTTT. Its protein product is CASSLQRGSTDTQYF.

CDR3 residues: CASSLLSGNTGELFF. CDR3 bases: TGTGCCAGCAGTTTATTGTCAGGGAACACCGGGGAGCTGTTTTTT. The genes are TRBV28 and TRBJ2-2; unclear D gene. With 1 base removed from V and 1 base from J, the gap between germline ends came to 7 bases. The CDR3 spans 15 residues. Germline CDR1 and CDR2: MDHEN and SYDVKM. The complete variable domain, with remaining parts taken from reference TRBV28 and TRBJ2-2, reads DVKVTQSSRYLVKRTGEKVFLECVQDMDHENMFWYRQDPGLGLRLIYFSYDVKMKEKGDIPEGYSVSREKKERFSLILESASTNQTSMYLCASSLLSGNTGELFFGEGSRLTVL.

The V call is TRBV7-2, the J call TRBJ2-6, with 8 bases aligning to TRBD1. CDR1 is SGHTA and CDR2 is FQGNSA in the germline V gene. Trimming took 5 bases from V and 2 from J; bases not matched to a gene: 2. CDR3 size: 15 residues. The CDR3 bases are TGTGCCAGCAGCGAACAGGGGGCTGGGGCCAACGTCCTGACTTTC. This sequence encodes CASSEQGAGANVLTF.

The chain joins TRBV28 to TRBJ2-6; the D is unclear. Germline V lookup: CDR1 MDHEN, CDR2 SYDVKM. The CDR3 loop spans 20 amino acids. Trimming took 2 bases from V and 2 from J, leaving 22 bases between them. The CDR3 loop reads CASSLPTDAFAAPGANVLTF. Written as DNA, the CDR3 is TGTGCCAGCAGTTTACCTACCGACGCCTTTGCAGCGCCTGGGGCCAACGTCCTGACTTTC.

This clone has just one count. The V call is TRBV6-5, the J call TRBJ2-6; no reliable D call. The CDR3 is 15 residues long. V lost 4 bases to trimming and J lost 4 bases, with 11 bases between them. The germline V gene has CDR1 MNHEY and CDR2 SVGAGI. The CDR3 sequence: CASSSSPAGANVLTF. The CDR3 DNA sequence: TGTGCCAGCAGTTCCTCGCCAGCGGGGGCCAACGTCCTGACTTTC.

V is TRBV11-2 and J is TRBJ1-2, with D unresolved. CDR1 SGHAT and CDR2 FQNNGV come from the germline V gene. The CDR3 has 14 residues. V dropped 2 bases and J dropped 6 bases, with 13 bases sitting between them. CDR3 region: CASSLQDNRNGYTF. CDR3 nucleotides: TGTGCCAGCAGCTTACAAGACAACAGAAATGGCTACACCTTC.

The rearrangement joins TRBV6-5 to TRBJ1-4; no reliable D call. Germline values: CDR1 MNHEY, CDR2 SVGAGI. Trimming took 5 bases from V and 0 from J, leaving 7 bases between them. The CDR3 sequence is 14 residues long. The DNA for the CDR3 is TGTGCCAGCAGTAGAGATACAACTAATGAAAAACTGTTTTTT. The encoded protein is CASSRDTTNEKLFF.

The chain's CDR3 is CATSMPRTEEAFF. The DNA for the CDR3 is TGTGCCACCAGCATGCCTAGGACAGAAGAAGCTTTCTTT. V is TRBV15 and J is TRBJ1-1; TRBD1 is a possible D gene (6 bases). Germline V CDR1 and CDR2: LNHNV, YYDKDF (reference sequence). The CDR3 sequence is 13 residues long. V lost 4 bases and J 8 bases, leaving 14 bases between the germline ends.

The chain joins TRBV7-9 to TRBJ2-7; the D is unclear. Trimming removed 5 bases at V and 2 bases at J, with 10 bases between. Per the germline V gene, CDR1 is SEHNR and CDR2 is FQNEAQ (reference sequence). CDR3 size: 13 residues. Written as DNA, the CDR3 is TGTGCCAGCAGCGAAGGAAATACCTACGAGCAGTACTTC. This encodes CASSEGNTYEQYF. Drawing the rest from reference TRBV7-9 and TRBJ2-7, the complete variable domain is DTGVSQNPRHKITKRGQNVTFRCDPISEHNRLYWYRQTLGQGPEFLTYFQNEAQLEKSRLLSDRFSAERPKGSFSTLEIQRTEQGDSAMYLCASSEGNTYEQYFGPGTRLTVT.

This chain uses TRBV6-6 with TRBJ2-7; D is undetermined. This CDR3 spans 13 amino acids. Germline V gene data show CDR1 as MNHNY and CDR2 as SVGAGI (reference sequence). Trimming pared 5 bases from V and 3 bases from J, leaving 11 bases between. The DNA for the CDR3 is TGTGCCAGCAGTCCCGGGTACAACTACGAGCAGTACGTC. Protein: CASSPGYNYEQYV.

The V and J genes are TRBV4-3 and TRBJ2-1; 10 bases fit TRBD2. Losses at the gene ends were 0 bases for V and 8 bases for J; bases not matched to a gene: 4. Germline CDR1 and CDR2: LGHNA and YSLEER. The CDR3 has 15 amino acids. In DNA, the CDR3 is TGCGCCAGCAGCCAAGATTCTAGCGGGAGCTATGAGCAGTTCTTC. The encoded protein is CASSQDSSGSYEQFF.

This sequence joins TRBV9 and TRBJ2-1; 8 positions match TRBD2. CDR1 is SGDLS and CDR2 is YYNGEE in the germline V gene. The CDR3 consists of 19 residues. Germline trimming cut 4 bases from V and 9 bases from J; bases unmatched to any gene: 24. The CDR3 spells CASSHPKMERESPIGEQFF. DNA for the CDR3: TGTGCCAGCAGCCACCCGAAAATGGAGCGGGAGTCCCCCATCGGTGAGCAGTTCTTC. Based on the CDR3 plus reference TRBV9 and TRBJ2-1, the full variable domain is DSGVTQTPKHLITATGQRVTLRCSPRSGDLSVYWYQQSLDQGLQFLIQYYNGEERAKGNILERFSAQQFPDLHSELNLSSLELGDSALYFCASSHPKMERESPIGEQFFGPGTRLTVL.

V usage is TRBV7-2 and J usage is TRBJ2-3, with TRBD2 matching over 12 bases. From germline, CDR1 is SGHTA and CDR2 FQGNSA. This CDR3 spans 14 amino acids. J gave up 7 bases and V 4 bases, and 3 bases lay outside the gene matches. CDR3 sequence: CASSSTSGRNTQYF. The CDR3, as DNA: TGTGCCAGCAGCTCCACTAGCGGGAGGAATACGCAGTATTTT.

The CDR3 region is CASGTGGAYEQYF. CDR3 in DNA: TGTGCCAGCGGAACAGGGGGTGCCTACGAGCAGTACTTC. The J gene is TRBJ2-7, the V gene TRBV28, with 8 positions matching TRBD1. The V and J ends lost 8 bases and 2 bases, in that order; junction bases with no gene match: 5. Germline lookup yields CDR1 MDHEN and CDR2 SYDVKM. CDR3 length: 13 residues.